This T cell receptor (beta chain) was found in a study of blood T cell repertoires in COVID-19. This clone has only one observation. Libraries were prepared by immunoSEQ multiplex PCR; TCRdb keeps only in-frame clonotypes and omits some of them. Of 400,000 to 450,000 clones listed, around 91% are singletons. This CDR3 contains 17 residues. Germline V gives CDR1 SGHDT, CDR2 YYEEEE. Trimming pared 0 bases from V and 6 bases from J, leaving 19 bases between. V usage is TRBV5-6 and J usage is TRBJ2-1; D is perhaps TRBD2 (6 bases). The sequence was obtained from a woman aged 40 to 49 with COVID-19, enrolled during active disease. Sequences were obtained from peripheral blood. For the CDR3, the DNA is TGTGCCAGCAGCTTGGCATACGGGAGAACTGGGGGCAATGAGCAGTTCTTC. It is translated as CASSLAYGRTGGNEQFF.